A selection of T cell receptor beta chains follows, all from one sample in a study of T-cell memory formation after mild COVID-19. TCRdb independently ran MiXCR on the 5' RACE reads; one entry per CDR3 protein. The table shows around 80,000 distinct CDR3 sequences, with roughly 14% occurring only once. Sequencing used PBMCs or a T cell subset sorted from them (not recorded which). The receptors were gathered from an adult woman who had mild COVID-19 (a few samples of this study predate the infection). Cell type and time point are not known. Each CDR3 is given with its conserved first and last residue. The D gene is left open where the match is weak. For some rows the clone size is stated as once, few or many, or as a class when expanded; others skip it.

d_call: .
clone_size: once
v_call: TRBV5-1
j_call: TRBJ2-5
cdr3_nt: TGCGCCAGCAGCTTGGCGGACACCTCCTCGGGGGAGACCCAGTACTTC
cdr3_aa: CASSLADTSSGETQYF

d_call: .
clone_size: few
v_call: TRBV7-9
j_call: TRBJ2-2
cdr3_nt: TGTGCCAGCAGCGCGGTTGGCACCGGGGAGCTGTTTTTT
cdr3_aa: CASSAVGTGELFF

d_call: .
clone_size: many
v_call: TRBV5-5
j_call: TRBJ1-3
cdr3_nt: TGTGCCAGCAGCTTGGCCGGACACAGCTCTGGAAACACCATATATTTT
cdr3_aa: CASSLAGHSSGNTIYF

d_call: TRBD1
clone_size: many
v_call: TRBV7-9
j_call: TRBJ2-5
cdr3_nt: TGTGCCAGCAACTTAGACAGGGAGTACCAAGAGACCCAGTACTTC
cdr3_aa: CASNLDREYQETQYF

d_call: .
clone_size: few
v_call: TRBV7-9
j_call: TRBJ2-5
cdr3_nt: TGTGCCAGCAGCTTTCAGCAAGAGACCCAGTACTTC
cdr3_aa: CASSFQQETQYF

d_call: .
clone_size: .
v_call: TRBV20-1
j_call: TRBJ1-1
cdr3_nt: TGCAGTGCCGGTTCACGGACAGCATTGAACACTGAAGCTTTCTTT
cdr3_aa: CSAGSRTALNTEAFF

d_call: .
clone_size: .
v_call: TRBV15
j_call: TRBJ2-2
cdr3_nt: TGTGCCACCAGGGGGTTGGGCAGAGACACCGGGGAGCTGTTTTTT
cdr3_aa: CATRGLGRDTGELFF

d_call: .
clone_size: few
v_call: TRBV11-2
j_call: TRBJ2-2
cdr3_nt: TGTGCCAGCAGCTCCTTGACCGGGGAGCTGTTTTTT
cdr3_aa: CASSSLTGELFF

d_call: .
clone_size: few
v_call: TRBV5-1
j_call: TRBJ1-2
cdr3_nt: TGCGCCAGCAGCTTGGGGCAGGATTCTATCTATGGCTACACCTTC
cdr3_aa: CASSLGQDSIYGYTF

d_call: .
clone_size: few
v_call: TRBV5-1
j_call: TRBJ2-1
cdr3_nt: TGCGCCAGCAATAACCGGGACGGCCACAATGAGCAGTTCTTC
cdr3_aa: CASNNRDGHNEQFF

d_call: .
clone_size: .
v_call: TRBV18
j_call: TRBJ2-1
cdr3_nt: TGTGCCAGCTCGCCAACACCCAGGAGCTCCTACAATGAGCAGTTCTTC
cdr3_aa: CASSPTPRSSYNEQFF